This T cell receptor (beta chain) was identified during a study of shared clonotypes between healthy human individuals. Points from the study as a whole: Sequencing depth was expected to influence donor clonotype sharing.

Germline V gives CDR1 ENHRY, CDR2 SYGVKD. Trimming took off 2 bases at V and 2 bases at J, with 12 bases between the two ends. This CDR3 is 15 amino acids long. As defined, naive CD8 cells were CD45RO-negative and positively selected for CCR7, with terminally differentiated effector memory CD45RA+ cells excluded. The assay was run at deep level. TCRdb's table, derived via immunoSEQ multiplex PCR, lists solely in-frame clones and lacks some. Among roughly 2,000,000 clones listed, about 95% were seen once. With respect to this clone: What it binds is unknown.

This clonotype was obtained from a man between 18 and 35 years old in good health. V gene TRBV10-3 combines with J gene TRBJ2-5; D not resolved. Sequenced input: naive CD8+ T cells sorted from blood. The CDR3 bases are TGTGCCATCAGTGAGGGTAGGGAAGGACAAGAGACCCAGTACTTC. Translating it yields CAISEGREGQETQYF.